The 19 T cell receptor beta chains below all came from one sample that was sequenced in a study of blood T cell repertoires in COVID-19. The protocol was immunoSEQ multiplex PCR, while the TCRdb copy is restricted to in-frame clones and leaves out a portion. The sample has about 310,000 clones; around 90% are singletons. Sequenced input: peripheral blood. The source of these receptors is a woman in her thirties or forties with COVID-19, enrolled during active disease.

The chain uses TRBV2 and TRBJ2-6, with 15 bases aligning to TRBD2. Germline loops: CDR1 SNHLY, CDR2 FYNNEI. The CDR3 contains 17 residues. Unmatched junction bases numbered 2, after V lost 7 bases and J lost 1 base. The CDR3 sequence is CASTGLAGGSGANVLTF. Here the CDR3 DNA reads TGTGCCAGCACCGGACTAGCGGGAGGGTCTGGGGCCAACGTCCTGACTTTC. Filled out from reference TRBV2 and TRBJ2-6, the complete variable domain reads EPEVTQTPSHQVTQMGQEVILRCVPISNHLYFYWYRQILGQKVEFLVSFYNNEISEKSEIFDDQFSVERPDGSNFTLKIRSTKLEDSAMYFCASTGLAGGSGANVLTFGAGSRLTVL.

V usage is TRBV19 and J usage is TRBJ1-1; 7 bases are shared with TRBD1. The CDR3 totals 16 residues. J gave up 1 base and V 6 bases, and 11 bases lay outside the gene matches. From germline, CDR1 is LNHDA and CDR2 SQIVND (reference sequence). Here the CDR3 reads CASRDARGAANTEAFF. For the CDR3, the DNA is TGTGCCAGTAGGGATGCCAGGGGGGCGGCGAACACTGAAGCTTTCTTT.

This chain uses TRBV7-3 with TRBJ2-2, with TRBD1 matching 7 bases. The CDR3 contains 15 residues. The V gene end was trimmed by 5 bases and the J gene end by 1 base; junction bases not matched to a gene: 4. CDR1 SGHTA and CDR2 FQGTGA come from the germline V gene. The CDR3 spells CASSRGQLNTGELFF. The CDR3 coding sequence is TGTGCCAGCAGCCGGGGACAGCTGAACACCGGGGAGCTGTTTTTT.

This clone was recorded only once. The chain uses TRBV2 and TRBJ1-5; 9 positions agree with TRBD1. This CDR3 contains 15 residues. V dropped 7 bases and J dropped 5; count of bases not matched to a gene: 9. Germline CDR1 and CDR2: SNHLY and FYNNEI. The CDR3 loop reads CASTTGTGTDQPQHF. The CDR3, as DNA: TGTGCCAGCACCACCGGGACAGGGACTGATCAGCCCCAGCATTTT.

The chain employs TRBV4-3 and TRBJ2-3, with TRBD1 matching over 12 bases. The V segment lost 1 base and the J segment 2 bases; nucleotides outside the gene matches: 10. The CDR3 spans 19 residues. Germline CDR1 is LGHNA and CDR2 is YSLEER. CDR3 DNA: TGCGCCAGCAGCCAAGGGGGGACAGGGGGCAAACTGAACACAGATACGCAGTATTTT. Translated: CASSQGGTGGKLNTDTQYF.

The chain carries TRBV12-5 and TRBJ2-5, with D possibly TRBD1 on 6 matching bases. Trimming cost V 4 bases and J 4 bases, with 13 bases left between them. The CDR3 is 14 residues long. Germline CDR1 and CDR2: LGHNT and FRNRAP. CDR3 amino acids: CASGSPRGVETQYF. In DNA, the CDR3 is TGTGCTAGTGGTTCACCCAGGGGAGTAGAGACCCAGTACTTC. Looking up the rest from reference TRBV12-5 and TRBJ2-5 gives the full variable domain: DARVTQTPRHKVTEMGQEVTMRCQPILGHNTVFWYRQTMMQGLELLAYFRNRAPLDDSGMPKDRFSAEMPDATLATLKIQPSEPRDSAVYFCASGSPRGVETQYFGPGTRLLVL.

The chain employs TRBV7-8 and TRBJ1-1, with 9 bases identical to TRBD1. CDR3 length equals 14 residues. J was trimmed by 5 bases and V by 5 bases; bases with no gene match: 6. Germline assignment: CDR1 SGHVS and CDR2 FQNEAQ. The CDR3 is CASSKTGGRTEAFF. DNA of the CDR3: TGTGCCAGCAGCAAGACAGGGGGAAGGACTGAAGCTTTCTTT.

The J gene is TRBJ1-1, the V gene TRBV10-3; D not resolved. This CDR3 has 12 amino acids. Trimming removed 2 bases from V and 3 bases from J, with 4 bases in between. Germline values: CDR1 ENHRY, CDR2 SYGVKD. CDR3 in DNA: TGTGCCATCAGTGAGACAGACACTGAAGCTTTCTTT. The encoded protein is CAISETDTEAFF.

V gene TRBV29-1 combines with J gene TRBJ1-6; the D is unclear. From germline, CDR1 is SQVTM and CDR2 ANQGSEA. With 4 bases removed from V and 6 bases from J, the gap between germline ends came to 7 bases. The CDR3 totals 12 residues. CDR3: CSVGDGNSPLHF. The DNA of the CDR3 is TGCAGCGTTGGAGACGGTAATTCACCCCTCCACTTT.

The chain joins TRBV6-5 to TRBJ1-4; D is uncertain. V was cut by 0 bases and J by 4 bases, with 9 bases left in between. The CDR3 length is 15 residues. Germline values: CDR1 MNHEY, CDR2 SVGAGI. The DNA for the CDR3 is TGTGCCAGCAGTTACTCGCACAGCTTTAATGAAAAACTGTTTTTT. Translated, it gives CASSYSHSFNEKLFF.

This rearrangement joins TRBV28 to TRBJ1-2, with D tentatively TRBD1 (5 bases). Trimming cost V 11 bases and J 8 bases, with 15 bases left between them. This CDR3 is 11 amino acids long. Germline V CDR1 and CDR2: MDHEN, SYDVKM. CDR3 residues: CAGYDRRGYTF. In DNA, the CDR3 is TGTGCCGGCTACGACAGAAGGGGCTACACCTTC.

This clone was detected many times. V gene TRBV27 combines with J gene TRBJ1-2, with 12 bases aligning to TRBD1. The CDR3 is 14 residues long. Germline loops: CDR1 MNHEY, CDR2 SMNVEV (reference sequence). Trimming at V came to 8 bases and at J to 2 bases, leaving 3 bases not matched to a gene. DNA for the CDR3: TGTGCCAGCTGGGACAGGGGGCTGAACTATGGCTACACCTTC. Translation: CASWDRGLNYGYTF.

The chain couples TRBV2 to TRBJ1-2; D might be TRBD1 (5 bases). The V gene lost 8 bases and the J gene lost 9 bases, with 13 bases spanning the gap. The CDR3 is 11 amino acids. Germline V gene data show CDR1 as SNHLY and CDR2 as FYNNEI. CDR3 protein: CASFPGSRYTF. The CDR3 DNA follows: TGTGCCAGCTTTCCAGGGTCGCGCTACACCTTC.

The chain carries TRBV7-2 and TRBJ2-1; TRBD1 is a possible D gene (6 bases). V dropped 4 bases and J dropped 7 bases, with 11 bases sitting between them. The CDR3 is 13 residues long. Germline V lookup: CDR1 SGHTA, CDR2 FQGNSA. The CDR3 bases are TGTGCCAGCAGCTCTTCCAGGGGAAATGAGCAGTTCTTC. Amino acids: CASSSSRGNEQFF.

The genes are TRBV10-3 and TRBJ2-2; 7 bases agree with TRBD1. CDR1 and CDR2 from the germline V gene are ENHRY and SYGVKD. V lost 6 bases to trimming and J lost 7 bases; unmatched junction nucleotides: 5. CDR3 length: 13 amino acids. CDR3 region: CAIREDRDGELFF. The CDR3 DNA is TGTGCCATCAGAGAAGACAGGGACGGGGAGCTGTTTTTT.

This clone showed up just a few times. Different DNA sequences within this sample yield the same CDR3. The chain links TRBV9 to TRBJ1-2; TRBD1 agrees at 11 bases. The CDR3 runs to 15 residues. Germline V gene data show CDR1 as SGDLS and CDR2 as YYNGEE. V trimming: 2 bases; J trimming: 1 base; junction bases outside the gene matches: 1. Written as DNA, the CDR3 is TGTGCCAGCAGCGTCGGGACAGGGGGTAACTATGGCTACACCTTC. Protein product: CASSVGTGGNYGYTF.

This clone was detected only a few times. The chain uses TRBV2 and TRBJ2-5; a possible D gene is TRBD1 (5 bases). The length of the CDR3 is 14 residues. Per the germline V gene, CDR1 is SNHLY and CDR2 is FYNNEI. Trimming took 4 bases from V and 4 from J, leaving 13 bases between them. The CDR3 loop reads CASSVMGLGETQYF. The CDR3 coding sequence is TGTGCCAGCAGTGTAATGGGGCTCGGAGAGACCCAGTACTTC.

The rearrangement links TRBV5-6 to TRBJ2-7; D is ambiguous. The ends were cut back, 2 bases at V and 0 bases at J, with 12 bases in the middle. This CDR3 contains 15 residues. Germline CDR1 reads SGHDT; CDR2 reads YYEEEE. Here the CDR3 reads CASSFAPTSSYEQYF. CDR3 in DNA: TGTGCCAGCAGCTTCGCTCCCACCAGCTCCTACGAGCAGTACTTC.

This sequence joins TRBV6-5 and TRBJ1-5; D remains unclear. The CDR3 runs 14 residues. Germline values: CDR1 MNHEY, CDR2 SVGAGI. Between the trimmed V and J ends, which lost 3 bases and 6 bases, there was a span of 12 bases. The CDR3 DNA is TGTGCCAGCAGTTATGAGCCCGGCGGTCAGCCCCAGCATTTT. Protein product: CASSYEPGGQPQHF.